This TCR beta chain stems from a study of T cell responses to AZD1222 COVID-19 vaccine (dated by TCRdb to about 2021). A note on the overall study: A total of 230 to 250 trial participants underwent TCR sequencing, of whom nearly 210 had received two doses of AZD1222 and about 26 had received two doses of the MenACWY control vaccine. Trial participants were enrolled by age into subgroups of 18-55, 56-69 and 70-plus years, and around 150, 29 and 61 TCR-sequenced participants, respectively, were included in these subgroups.

As for this clone: Its cognate antigen has yet to be identified. Qualities for individual bases were not recorded, and no much larger clone is one base off.

The sample's time point, from its label and the paper: about 28 days (+/-7) after the second vaccine dose. AZD1222 recipients given second doses at about 4 weeks or at about 12 weeks were pooled, since spike-specific TCR depth and breadth were not found to differ between the two schedules. Vaccinee samples came from UK trials COV001 and COV002, including a single-blind randomized controlled phase 2/3 trial of AZD1222 (ChAdOx1 nCoV-19) in healthy adults. Trial participant PBMC samples were collected at day 0 and day 28 after the second dose for TCRbeta chain sequencing. Per the germline V gene (reference sequence), SEHNR is the CDR1 and FQNEAQ is the CDR2. The CDR3 starts with the cysteine, ends with the phenylalanine, and has 15 residues. Only the CDR3 DNA stays, 45 bases, in frame from base 1. V trim: 3 bases; J trim: 9 bases; unmatched bases: 4. The CDR3 regions of human TCRbeta chains were analyzed by immunosequencing. As for the original processing: TCRs in the repertoires were compared against a reference library of SARS-CoV-2-specific TCRs that had been generated with the MIRA antigen-specificity platform. Breadth meant the fraction of unique TCRs that were SARS-CoV-2-associated, whereas depth meant the fraction of total T cells that were SARS-CoV-2-associated. Using the MIRA data, each spike-specific TCR was mapped to the spike region that the TCR reacts to and placed in a CD4 or CD8 class. Log10-transformed breadth and depth values were compared by one-way ANOVA with Sidak's multiple comparisons tests. The source is immuneACCESS, and TCRdb retained only in-frame sequences with V and J called. Part of the clones is not carried over; for the studies checked, unresolved V genes explain less than half of this, and the remainder is unexplained. Clone size and the V and J calls come from that table; the DNA yielded D and trimming. The sample table holds just over 90,000 clones, of which 80% to 90% were seen once. The ten top clones hold 2.5% of the sample.

What the authors observed across the whole study: Conclusions about previously exposed vaccinees were limited because only a handful of AZD1222 recipients were SARS-CoV-2 seropositive at baseline. In the small 56-69-year group, the increase in depth fell short of significance, most likely because of low power. Because no day 14 peak-response samples were available, the repertoires could be characterized only after the peak T cell response. The whole spike protein was spanned by vaccine-associated CD4 TCRs, and dominant responses were seen in regions 160-218 and 743-854. After two AZD1222 doses, both the breadth and the depth of spike-specific TCRs were significantly higher than at day 0 and than in MenACWY recipients. Nearly half of unique spike-specific TCRs reportedly recognized epitopes outside regions mutated in the B.1.351 and B.1.1.7 variants. Participants were mostly white British, with more females than males. The authors suggested clonal diversity may have been underestimated.

The sample was peripheral blood, taken 28 days after the second AZD1222 dose. The V and J genes are TRBV7-9 and TRBJ2-1; 14 middle bases align to TRBD2. The TCR was taken from an adult who received the AZD1222 COVID-19 vaccine. The nucleotide sequence reads as follows: TGTGCCAGCAGCTTGACTAGCGGGGGGGCCCTTGAGCAGTTCTTC. Its translation is CASSLTSGGALEQFF.